Below, one T cell receptor (beta chain) is given with its context. CD8+ and CD4+ T cells taken from blood had their TCR beta sequenced. These data originate in a study of CD8 T cells in Susac syndrome. Reverse transcription used about 0.5 to 1 ug RNA and random hexamers. TCRdb used MiXCR to reprocess the immunoSEQ multiplex PCR reads, holding one entry per CDR3 protein. This sample has 100,000 to 150,000 distinct CDR3 sequences, with 75% to 90% found just once. Per the germline V gene, CDR1 is SEHNR and CDR2 is FQNEAQ (reference sequence). This CDR3 has 13 amino acids. V was shortened by 6 bases and J by 6 bases, with 14 bases between the two germline ends.

The TCR comes from a human donor with multiple sclerosis. This sequence joins TRBV7-9 and TRBJ1-2, with D perhaps TRBD1 (5 bases). Sequenced input: CD8+ T cells from PBMCs. The CDR3 protein is CASSWGDWDGYTF. The DNA of the CDR3 is TGTGCCAGCAGTTGGGGGGACTGGGATGGCTACACCTTC.